This T cell receptor (beta chain) is from a study of T-cell memory formation after mild COVID-19. Study background: Across donors, TCR clusters were largely donor specific.

TCRdb called the 5' RACE reads again in MiXCR, with one record for every CDR3 protein. The data hold 200,000 to 250,000 distinct CDR3 sequences, with over 9.5% observed a single time. Sequencing was done on a sample of PBMCs or a T cell subset sorted from them (not recorded which). The TCR comes from a man in his late teens or twenties who had mild COVID-19 (a few samples of this study predate the infection). Cell type and time point are not known.

In DNA form, the CDR3 reads TGTGCCAGCAGCCCAGGGGGTGGTAGCTCCTACGAGCAGTACGTC. This codes for CASSPGGGSSYEQYV. This chain uses TRBV6-2 or TRBV6-3 with TRBJ2-7, with TRBD1 matching over 7 bases. V lost 6 bases and J lost 0; bases outside the gene matches: 8. Germline V gene sequence: CDR1 MNHEY, CDR2 SVGEGT. The CDR3 is 15 amino acids.